A selection of T cell receptor beta chains follows, all from one sample in a study of OX40 agonist ivuxolimab in advanced cancers. TCRdb's table, derived via immunoSEQ multiplex PCR, lists solely in-frame clones and lacks some. The sample includes some 86,000 clones, around 90% seen only once; the top ten take 0.25% to 0.35%. Here the sequenced sample was CD4+ or CD8+ T cells sorted from blood, taken in a trial of the OX40 agonist ivuxolimab. The receptors originated from an adult with an advanced solid tumor such as melanoma, head and neck, liver or kidney cancer. CDR3s include the opening cysteine and the closing phenylalanine or tryptophan. The D gene is left open where the match is weak. Not every row has a clone size; where given, it reads once, few, many or a size class.

v_gene: TRBV6-1; abundance: NA; j_gene: TRBJ1-4; d_gene: NA; CDR3aa: CASSLDGAPNEKLFF; CDR3nt: TGTGCCAGCAGTCTGGACGGGGCCCCTAATGAAAAACTGTTTTTT
v_gene: TRBV10-3; abundance: NA; j_gene: TRBJ1-2; d_gene: NA; CDR3aa: CAISESGSQGDGYTF; CDR3nt: TGTGCCATCAGTGAGTCTGGCAGCCAAGGCGATGGCTACACCTTC
v_gene: TRBV27; abundance: NA; j_gene: TRBJ1-5; d_gene: TRBD1; CDR3aa: CASSNSQGASNQPQHF; CDR3nt: TGTGCCAGCAGCAACAGTCAGGGGGCGAGCAATCAGCCCCAGCATTTT
v_gene: TRBV6-1; abundance: once; j_gene: TRBJ1-5; d_gene: NA; CDR3aa: CASSEPPDSNQPQHF; CDR3nt: TGTGCCAGCAGTGAACCGCCGGATAGCAATCAGCCCCAGCATTTT
v_gene: TRBV25-1; abundance: NA; j_gene: TRBJ1-1; d_gene: NA; CDR3aa: CASRRGWEDTNTEAFF; CDR3nt: TGTGCCAGCAGGAGGGGGTGGGAGGACACGAACACTGAAGCTTTCTTT
v_gene: TRBV2; abundance: NA; j_gene: TRBJ2-1; d_gene: TRBD1; CDR3aa: CASRGQVYNEQFF; CDR3nt: TGTGCCAGCAGGGGACAGGTTTACAATGAGCAGTTCTTC
v_gene: TRBV14; abundance: NA; j_gene: TRBJ1-1; d_gene: NA; CDR3aa: CASSHSGHTEAFF; CDR3nt: TGTGCCAGCAGCCATAGTGGACACACTGAAGCTTTCTTT
v_gene: TRBV4-2; abundance: NA; j_gene: TRBJ2-4; d_gene: TRBD1; CDR3aa: CASSQGGGRGLEGNIQYF; CDR3nt: TGTGCCAGCAGCCAAGGAGGGGGCAGGGGGCTAGAGGGAAACATTCAGTACTTC
v_gene: TRBV7-9; abundance: NA; j_gene: TRBJ1-1; d_gene: NA; CDR3aa: CASSFGQRDNTEAFF; CDR3nt: TGTGCCAGCAGCTTCGGTCAAAGGGACAACACTGAAGCTTTCTTT
v_gene: TRBV6-5; abundance: NA; j_gene: TRBJ2-7; d_gene: TRBD2; CDR3aa: CASSYSPSGGPYEQYF; CDR3nt: TGTGCCAGCAGTTACTCTCCGAGCGGGGGGCCCTACGAGCAGTACTTC
v_gene: TRBV2; abundance: NA; j_gene: TRBJ1-2; d_gene: NA; CDR3aa: CASSSDRANGYTF; CDR3nt: TGTGCCAGCAGTTCGGACAGAGCGAATGGCTACACCTTC
v_gene: TRBV27; abundance: NA; j_gene: TRBJ2-3; d_gene: TRBD2; CDR3aa: CASSLRPSGGLDGTDTQYF; CDR3nt: TGTGCCAGCAGTTTAAGGCCTAGCGGGGGGCTGGATGGCACAGATACGCAGTATTTT
v_gene: TRBV6-1; abundance: NA; j_gene: TRBJ1-1; d_gene: TRBD1; CDR3aa: CASTLNRGGTEAFF; CDR3nt: TGTGCCAGCACCTTGAACAGGGGGGGAACTGAAGCTTTCTTT
v_gene: TRBV28; abundance: NA; j_gene: TRBJ1-3; d_gene: NA; CDR3aa: CASNLSAGGGSGNTIYF; CDR3nt: TGTGCCAGCAACCTCTCTGCGGGGGGGGGCTCTGGAAACACCATATATTTT
v_gene: TRBV5-1; abundance: NA; j_gene: TRBJ2-3; d_gene: TRBD1; CDR3aa: CASSYGQDTDTQYF; CDR3nt: TGCGCCAGCAGCTACGGACAGGACACAGATACGCAGTATTTT
v_gene: TRBV7-8; abundance: once; j_gene: TRBJ1-5; d_gene: NA; CDR3aa: CASSKGGRSNQPQHF; CDR3nt: TGTGCCAGCAGCAAAGGGGGTAGGAGCAATCAGCCCCAGCATTTT
v_gene: TRBV27; abundance: NA; j_gene: TRBJ2-5; d_gene: TRBD1; CDR3aa: CASSFWGQGASRQTQYF; CDR3nt: TGTGCCAGCAGTTTCTGGGGACAGGGGGCTAGTAGGCAGACCCAGTACTTC
v_gene: TRBV6-1; abundance: NA; j_gene: TRBJ1-1; d_gene: NA; CDR3aa: CASPGSYGAEAFF; CDR3nt: TGTGCCAGTCCAGGATCCTACGGGGCTGAAGCTTTCTTT
v_gene: TRBV5-1; abundance: NA; j_gene: TRBJ2-3; d_gene: TRBD2; CDR3aa: CASSLMAGGSSTDTQYF; CDR3nt: TGCGCCAGCAGCTTGATGGCGGGGGGTAGTAGCACAGATACGCAGTATTTT
v_gene: TRBV5-6; abundance: NA; j_gene: TRBJ2-3; d_gene: NA; CDR3aa: CASSLYGTDTQYF; CDR3nt: TGTGCCAGCAGCTTGTACGGCACAGATACGCAGTATTTT
v_gene: TRBV5-4; abundance: NA; j_gene: TRBJ2-7; d_gene: TRBD2; CDR3aa: CASSLDGLAGVGEQYF; CDR3nt: TGTGCCAGCAGCTTAGATGGACTAGCGGGGGTCGGGGAGCAGTACTTC
v_gene: TRBV18; abundance: NA; j_gene: TRBJ2-1; d_gene: TRBD1; CDR3aa: CASSPRARGHSYNEQFF; CDR3nt: TGTGCCAGCTCACCGAGGGCTAGGGGGCACTCCTACAATGAGCAGTTCTTC
v_gene: TRBV6-6; abundance: NA; j_gene: TRBJ2-2; d_gene: TRBD2; CDR3aa: CASSFATSGGSGELFF; CDR3nt: TGTGCCAGCAGTTTCGCGACTAGCGGGGGCTCCGGGGAGCTGTTTTTT
v_gene: TRBV5-1; abundance: NA; j_gene: TRBJ1-1; d_gene: TRBD1; CDR3aa: CASKTGTGNAEAFF; CDR3nt: TGCGCCAGCAAAACCGGGACAGGGAACGCTGAAGCTTTCTTT
v_gene: TRBV6-5; abundance: NA; j_gene: TRBJ1-6; d_gene: NA; CDR3aa: CASRRSGNSPLHF; CDR3nt: TGTGCCAGCAGGCGGAGCGGGAATTCACCCCTCCACTTT
v_gene: TRBV6-6; abundance: NA; j_gene: TRBJ2-3; d_gene: TRBD2; CDR3aa: CASSRAGGVGDTQYF; CDR3nt: TGTGCCAGCAGCCGAGCGGGGGGTGTCGGAGATACGCAGTATTTT
v_gene: TRBV27; abundance: NA; j_gene: TRBJ2-3; d_gene: TRBD2; CDR3aa: CASSLGTSGTDTQYF; CDR3nt: TGTGCCAGCAGTTTGGGGACTAGCGGGACAGATACGCAGTATTTT
v_gene: TRBV10-3; abundance: NA; j_gene: TRBJ2-3; d_gene: TRBD2; CDR3aa: CAISDPPLAGATTDTQYF; CDR3nt: TGTGCCATCAGTGACCCTCCCCTAGCGGGGGCAACCACAGATACGCAGTATTTT
v_gene: TRBV28; abundance: NA; j_gene: TRBJ1-2; d_gene: NA; CDR3aa: CASSGGYPSGYGYTF; CDR3nt: TGTGCCAGCAGTGGCGGTTACCCATCTGGGTATGGCTACACCTTC